This T cell receptor beta chain was recovered during a study of OX40 agonist ivuxolimab in advanced cancers. Study context: Each dose-escalation patient presented with hepatocellular carcinoma, melanoma, renal cell or head and neck cancer.

Germline lookup yields CDR1 SNHLY and CDR2 FYNNEI. This CDR3 has 17 amino acids. J was trimmed by 7 bases and V by 4 bases; bases with no gene match: 13. Produced via immunoSEQ multiplex PCR; TCRdb's table is partial and in-frame only. This sample carries about 100,000 clones, 90% to 95% of them seen once, and the ten largest clones take about 2.6%. Notes on the study in general: Relative to CD4+, CD8+ T cells held more expanded clones on average. Partial responders receiving 0.1-3.0 mg/kg showed among the lowest clonal expansion. It was not determined which antigens were specifically recognized by the peripheral T cells that had undergone clonal expansion.

Regarding this clone: The antigen remains undetermined.

This receptor was taken from an adult with an advanced solid tumor such as melanoma, head and neck, liver or kidney cancer. The specimen comprised CD4+ or CD8+ T cells sorted from blood, sampled in a trial of the OX40 agonist ivuxolimab. The genes are TRBV2 and TRBJ2-1, with 10 bases identical to TRBD2. CDR3 DNA: TGTGCCAGCAGTGCTTTTGCTAGCGGGGGTTTCTTGAATGAGCAGTTCTTC. Translation gives CASSAFASGGFLNEQFF.